One and the same sample provided the 23 T cell receptor beta chains below, sequenced in a study of T cell responses to AZD1222 COVID-19 vaccine. Generated by immunoSEQ multiplex PCR, the TCRdb table keeps only in-frame clones and is missing some. This table holds about 160,000 clones, around 92% found once. The sample consisted of peripheral blood, taken on day 0 of MenACWY control vaccination. These receptors came from an adult in good health.

Turning to this clone: Germline and junction disagree at one end, which may indicate a read error. J is TRBJ1-3 and V is TRBV7-7, with a weak D call TRBD1 (5 bases). The CDR3 sequence is 18 residues long. Per the germline V gene, CDR1 is SSHAT and CDR2 is FNYEAQ (reference sequence). CDR3 region: CASSLGGGAHSSGNTIYF. CDR3 coding DNA: TGTGCTAGCAGCTTAGGTGGCGGGGCTCATAGCTCTGGAAACACCATATATTTT.

This chain uses TRBV10-1 with TRBJ1-2; no reliable D call. The CDR3 has 13 residues. In germline, CDR1 is WNHNN, CDR2 SYGVQD (reference sequence). The V end lost 5 bases, the J end lost 4 bases, and 11 bases lay between the germline ends. CDR3 residues: CASSLGMGYGYTF. The CDR3 DNA follows: TGCGCCAGCAGTCTCGGAATGGGCTATGGCTACACCTTC.

Only one count was recorded for this clone. Here the CDR3 DNA reads TGTGCCAGCAGCTGGCAATGGACGGGCAATCAGCCCCAGCATTTT. This sequence encodes CASSWQWTGNQPQHF. This chain connects TRBV5-5 to TRBJ1-5; D is undetermined. The CDR3 totals 15 residues. The germline V and J ends were trimmed by 3 bases and 2 bases, with 12 bases remaining between them. Germline V gene lookup returns CDR1 SGHKS and CDR2 YYEKEE (reference sequence). The whole variable domain, filled in from reference TRBV5-5 and TRBJ1-5, reads DAGVTQSPTHLIKTRGQQVTLRCSPISGHKSVSWYQQVLGQGPQFIFQYYEKEERGRGNFPDRFSARQFPNYSSELNVNALLLGDSALYLCASSWQWTGNQPQHFGDGTRLSIL.

The V gene is TRBV4-3, the J gene TRBJ1-4; D is perhaps TRBD1 (6 bases). Germline V gene data show CDR1 as LGHNA and CDR2 as YSLEER. The CDR3 totals 15 residues. Trimming cost V 5 bases and J 0 bases, with 10 bases left between them. CDR3 nucleotides: TGCGCCAGCAGCGACCGGACAGCAACTAATGAAAAACTGTTTTTT. This sequence encodes CASSDRTATNEKLFF.

V gene TRBV24-1 combines with J gene TRBJ1-1; no clear D. Germline V CDR1 and CDR2: KGHDR, SFDVKD. The CDR3 runs 13 residues. With 9 bases removed from V and 0 bases from J, the gap between germline ends came to 10 bases. The chain's CDR3 is CATRDTVNTEAFF. The CDR3 DNA sequence: TGTGCCACCCGAGATACCGTGAACACTGAAGCTTTCTTT.

This rearrangement joins TRBV20-1 to TRBJ1-2; 7 nucleotides match TRBD1. CDR1 is DFQATT and CDR2 is SNEGSKA in the germline V gene (reference sequence). The J segment lost 5 bases and the V segment lost 3 bases, leaving 12 bases of the junction unmatched. The CDR3 totals 15 residues. The CDR3 region is CSASFNRGFSYGYTF. CDR3 DNA sequence: TGCAGTGCTAGTTTTAACAGGGGTTTTTCTTATGGCTACACCTTC.

This sequence joins TRBV5-1 and TRBJ2-7; D may be TRBD1 (6 bases). This CDR3 contains 15 residues. Per germline, CDR1 SGHRS and CDR2 YFSETQ. Deletions cut 3 bases from V and 0 bases from J, with 13 bases between. CDR3: CASSSNVGGSYEQYF. CDR3 sequence (DNA): TGCGCCAGCAGCTCCAACGTAGGGGGCTCCTACGAGCAGTACTTC. The complete variable domain, with remaining parts taken from reference TRBV5-1 and TRBJ2-7, reads KAGVTQTPRYLIKTRGQQVTLSCSPISGHRSVSWYQQTPGQGLQFLFEYFSETQRNKGNFPGRFSGRQFSNSRSEMNVSTLELGDSALYLCASSSNVGGSYEQYFGPGTRLTVT.

V and J are TRBV12-5 and TRBJ1-2; D call uncertain. The CDR3 has 13 amino acids. V lost 4 bases and J 5 bases, leaving 11 bases between the germline ends. Looked up from germline, CDR1 is LGHNT and CDR2 is FRNRAP. CDR3 region: CASGSSTRYGYTF. CDR3 DNA sequence: TGTGCTAGTGGTTCTTCAACCAGGTATGGCTACACCTTC.

J is TRBJ2-7 and V is TRBV21-1; TRBD1 is the table's D call, not checked against the DNA. TRBV21-1 is a pseudogene segment. This CDR3 is built from 14 residues. The DNA of the CDR3 is TGTGCCAGCAGCCCTTGGGACAGGGGGAACGAGCAGTACTTC. Amino acid sequence: CASSPWDRGNEQYF.

This chain uses TRBV7-2 with TRBJ1-2; 9 bases align to TRBD1. This CDR3 contains 15 residues. V was pared by 5 bases and J by 4 bases, with 8 bases of the junction left unmatched. Per germline, CDR1 SGHTA and CDR2 FQGNSA. CDR3 residues: CASSTAQGAAYGYTF. In DNA, the CDR3 is TGTGCCAGCAGCACCGCACAGGGGGCGGCCTATGGCTACACCTTC.

This chain links TRBV11-2 with TRBJ2-3; TRBD2 agrees at 9 bases. Germline V gene data show CDR1 as SGHAT and CDR2 as FQNNGV. This CDR3 has 17 amino acids. The J segment lost 6 bases and the V segment lost 5 bases, leaving 15 bases of the junction unmatched. The CDR3 sequence: CASSLRVVAGVGDTQYF. The CDR3 nucleotides read TGTGCCAGCAGCCTCAGGGTTGTAGCGGGAGTGGGGGATACGCAGTATTTT.

The V call is TRBV27, the J call TRBJ1-6; 7 nucleotides agree with TRBD1. Trimming took 4 bases from V and 4 from J; bases not matched to a gene: 4. The germline CDR1 and CDR2 sequences are MNHEY and SMNVEV (reference sequence). The CDR3 runs 15 residues. The CDR3 loop reads CASSSGTAYNSPLHF. In DNA form, the CDR3 reads TGTGCCAGCAGTTCCGGGACAGCATATAATTCACCCCTCCACTTT.

V is TRBV27 and J is TRBJ2-7, with D perhaps matching TRBD1 (5 bases). CDR1 and CDR2 from the germline V gene are MNHEY and SMNVEV (reference sequence). The CDR3 has 13 amino acids. V dropped 3 bases and J dropped 5 bases, with 11 bases sitting between them. CDR3 protein: CASSLSGMHEQYF. DNA for the CDR3: TGTGCCAGCAGTTTGTCAGGGATGCACGAGCAGTACTTC.

The rearrangement links TRBV15 to TRBJ2-3; weak D call: TRBD2 (5 bases). CDR1 and CDR2 from the germline V gene are LNHNV and YYDKDF (reference sequence). The CDR3 consists of 17 residues. The V end was cut by 2 bases, the J end by 4 bases, with 19 bases between. DNA of the CDR3: TGTGCCACCAGCAGAATGTGGGTCGGGGATCGGGCAGATACGCAGTATTTT. Its protein product is CATSRMWVGDRADTQYF. Full variable domain (remainder filled in from reference TRBV15 and TRBJ2-3): DAMVIQNPRYQVTQFGKPVTLSCSQTLNHNVMYWYQQKSSQAPKLLFHYYDKDFNNEADTPDNFQSRRPNTSFCFLDIRSPGLGDTAMYLCATSRMWVGDRADTQYFGPGTRLTVL.

The V gene is TRBV3-1 (or the pseudogene TRBV3-2), the J gene TRBJ1-4, with TRBD1 matching over 10 bases. V shed 0 bases and J 8 bases; nucleotides not matched to a gene: 6. Germline CDR1 reads LGHDT; CDR2 reads YNNKEL (reference sequence). The CDR3 contains 16 residues. In nucleotides, the CDR3 is TGTGCCAGCAGCCAAGACCCCGGGACAGGGGAGGAAAAACTGTTTTTT. Translation: CASSQDPGTGEEKLFF.

The chain recombines TRBV29-1 with TRBJ2-5, with D perhaps matching TRBD2 (5 bases). Germline CDR1 and CDR2: SQVTM and ANQGSEA. The CDR3 loop spans 13 amino acids. Trimming removed 4 bases at V and 1 base at J, with 10 bases between. The chain's CDR3 is CSVGGAAQETQYF. The CDR3 coding sequence is TGCAGCGTTGGAGGAGCGGCCCAAGAGACCCAGTACTTC.

The chain combines TRBV27 with TRBJ2-7, with a possible D match to TRBD1 (5 bases). Trimming stripped 3 bases from V and 3 bases from J, with 12 bases between. This CDR3 comprises 14 residues. Germline CDR1 is MNHEY and CDR2 is SMNVEV (reference sequence). The CDR3 spells CASSFSGALYEQYF. CDR3 sequence (DNA): TGTGCCAGCAGTTTCTCTGGGGCCCTCTACGAGCAGTACTTC.

V gene TRBV5-1 combines with J gene TRBJ1-1; tentative D call: TRBD1 (5 bases). From germline, CDR1 is SGHRS and CDR2 YFSETQ. This CDR3 is 16 amino acids long. Trimming cost V 3 bases and J 7 bases, with 22 bases left between them. The CDR3 reads CASSSSGTAGSLEAFF. The CDR3 coding sequence is TGCGCCAGCAGCTCGAGCGGGACGGCTGGTTCTCTTGAAGCTTTCTTT.

J is TRBJ2-3 and V is TRBV27; D may be TRBD2 (6 bases). The germline V and J ends were trimmed by 3 bases and 2 bases, with 12 bases remaining between them. Germline V lookup: CDR1 MNHEY, CDR2 SMNVEV (reference sequence). The CDR3 loop spans 15 amino acids. The CDR3 reads CASSFLIAATDTQYF. The CDR3 coding sequence is TGTGCCAGCAGTTTCTTGATAGCGGCCACAGATACGCAGTATTTT.

This chain joins TRBV21-1 and TRBJ2-1; TRBD1, the table's D call, was not compared with the DNA. TRBV21-1 is classified as a pseudogene. The CDR3 length is 16 residues. In nucleotides, the CDR3 is TGTGCCAGCAGCAAAGGGAGGGGGACAGGCTACAATGAGCAGTTCTTC. It encodes CASSKGRGTGYNEQFF.

V gene TRBV5-1 combines with J gene TRBJ1-5, with D uncertain. This CDR3 contains 13 residues. Germline V gene lookup returns CDR1 SGHRS and CDR2 YFSETQ. Deletions cut 4 bases from V and 3 bases from J, with 8 bases between. The CDR3 sequence is CASSPDTNQPQHF. DNA for the CDR3: TGCGCCAGCAGCCCGGATACCAATCAGCCCCAGCATTTT.

This chain links TRBV19 with TRBJ1-4, with D tentatively TRBD1 (5 bases). In germline, CDR1 is LNHDA, CDR2 SQIVND (reference sequence). The CDR3 contains 13 residues. The V end lost 9 bases, the J end lost 7 bases, and 15 bases lay between the germline ends. CDR3 sequence reads: CASRSRDGEKLFF. The DNA for the CDR3 is TGTGCCAGCAGGTCCAGGGACGGTGAAAAACTGTTTTTT.

The chain has TRBV28 and TRBJ2-7, with a weak D call TRBD2 (6 bases). CDR1 MDHEN and CDR2 SYDVKM come from the germline V gene. This CDR3 has 13 amino acids. V lost 6 bases to trimming and J lost 7 bases, with 16 bases between them. The CDR3 here is CASSSGGPQEQYF. Here the CDR3 DNA reads TGTGCCAGCAGCTCTGGAGGGCCTCAAGAGCAGTACTTC.